The 31 T cell receptor beta chains below all came from one sample that was sequenced in a study of T cell repertoires in cytomegalovirus infection. Each CDR3 protein gets one entry after TCRdb re-called the reads with MiXCR. The sample records fewer than 700,000 distinct CDR3 sequences, roughly a quarter being singletons. Material: CD8+ T cells from PBMCs. These receptors came from a human donor in good health (CMV status not recorded). Some clones in this sample may be carry-over from other donors' samples.

This clonotype was detected a few times. This chain connects TRBV2 to TRBJ1-2; 8 bases are shared with TRBD1. CDR3 length equals 16 residues. The germline CDR1 and CDR2 sequences are SNHLY and FYNNEI. V lost 4 bases to trimming and J lost 2 bases; unmatched junction nucleotides: 9. CDR3 DNA: TGTGCCAGCAGTGGCCTTCTACAGGGGGGAAACTATGGCTACACCTTC. It yields the protein CASSGLLQGGNYGYTF.

The table lists this clonotype with many counts. The chain links TRBV7-9 to TRBJ2-5; D is unresolved. CDR1 is SEHNR, CDR2 FQNEAQ, per germline (reference sequence). The V end lost 4 bases, the J end lost 0 bases, and 12 bases lay between the germline ends. The CDR3 is 15 amino acids. CDR3: CASSSGPAYQETQYF. The CDR3 nucleotides are TGTGCCAGCAGCTCGGGCCCCGCCTACCAAGAGACCCAGTACTTC. Complete variable domain (other parts from reference TRBV7-9 and TRBJ2-5): DTGVSQNPRHKITKRGQNVTFRCDPISEHNRLYWYRQTLGQGPEFLTYFQNEAQLEKSRLLSDRFSAERPKGSFSTLEIQRTEQGDSAMYLCASSSGPAYQETQYFGPGTRLLVL.

Only one count was recorded for this clonotype. The rearrangement joins TRBV20-1 to TRBJ1-1; weak D call: TRBD1 (5 bases). This CDR3 region has 13 residues. V gave up 2 bases and J gave up 5 bases, with 12 bases separating them. Germline loops: CDR1 DFQATT, CDR2 SNEGSKA (reference sequence). The CDR3: CSARTWGGTEAFF. The CDR3 DNA reads as TGCAGTGCTAGAACTTGGGGGGGAACTGAAGCTTTCTTT.

This clonotype has just a few counts. This chain joins TRBV5-1 and TRBJ1-3; no clear D gene. The V gene lost 2 bases and the J gene lost 0 bases, with 9 bases spanning the gap. CDR1 is SGHRS and CDR2 is YFSETQ in the germline V gene. The CDR3 is 15 amino acids. The CDR3 bases are TGCGCCAGCAGCTTAAAGCGAGACTCTGGAAACACCATATATTTT. Encoded protein: CASSLKRDSGNTIYF.

This sequence joins TRBV4-1 and TRBJ2-7; D might be TRBD1 (6 bases). Trimming left V 0 bases short and J 1 base short, with 10 bases between. There are 15 residues in the CDR3. Germline CDR1 and CDR2: MGHRA and YSYEKL. The CDR3 DNA sequence: TGCGCCAGCAGCCAAGAAGGGGGAAGGTCCTACGAGCAGTACGTC. It is translated as CASSQEGGRSYEQYV.

A word on this clonotype: A single base separates this from a much larger clone, so it may be a read error. This rearrangement joins TRBV7-6 to TRBJ1-4; D is perhaps TRBD1 (5 bases). CDR1 and CDR2 (germline): SGHVS, FNYEAQ. CDR3 length equals 14 residues. V was pared by 5 bases and J by 8 bases, with 15 bases between. CDR3 sequence: CASSLLLGEEKLFF. The CDR3 DNA reads TGTGCCAGCAGCCTCTTACTAGGGGAGGAAAAACTGTTTTTT.

This clonotype has just a few counts. The J gene is TRBJ2-3, the V gene TRBV7-6; 9 bases match TRBD2. The length of the CDR3 is 17 residues. Germline V lookup: CDR1 SGHVS, CDR2 FNYEAQ. V shed 4 bases and J 2 bases; nucleotides not matched to a gene: 10. The CDR3 loop reads CASSYPGLAGFTDTQYF. Here the CDR3 DNA reads TGTGCCAGCAGCTACCCTGGCCTAGCGGGATTCACAGATACGCAGTATTTT.

The J gene is TRBJ2-7, the V gene TRBV6-6; D is ambiguous. The CDR3 length is 14 residues. Germline CDR1 is MNHNY and CDR2 is SVGAGI (reference sequence). V dropped 7 bases and J dropped 5 bases, with 18 bases sitting between them. CDR3 residues: CASTATVFQNEQYV. In nucleotides, the CDR3 is TGTGCCAGCACTGCCACGGTTTTCCAGAACGAGCAGTACGTC.

In its sample, this clonotype was seen a few times. The V gene is TRBV7-6, the J gene TRBJ1-2; D unclear. The V end was cut by 10 bases, the J end by 0 bases, with 15 bases between. Germline loops: CDR1 SGHVS, CDR2 FNYEAQ. The CDR3 spans 14 residues. CDR3 nucleotides: TGTGCCATCCTGGCGAACCCTTCTAACTATGGCTACACCTTC. Amino acid sequence: CAILANPSNYGYTF.

Of note for this clonotype: Its ends do not fully match the called genes, so a read error is possible. The J gene is TRBJ2-3, the V gene TRBV7-3; TRBD1 matches at 12 bases. The CDR3 extends over 19 amino acids. The germline CDR1 and CDR2 sequences are SGHTA and FQGTGA. CDR3 amino acids: CASSITGQGADYLTDMQYF. The DNA for the CDR3 is TGTGCCAGCAGCATAACGGGACAGGGGGCCGATTATCTGACAGATATGCAGTATTTT.

This clonotype was observed a few times. The gene calls are TRBV10-3 and TRBJ2-5; tentative D call: TRBD2 (6 bases). V lost 0 bases, J lost 2 bases, and 7 bases lay in between. The CDR3 has 14 residues. The germline CDR1 and CDR2 sequences are ENHRY and SYGVKD. CDR3 bases: TGTGCCATCAGTGAGTCGGGGGGACAAGAGACCCAGTACTTC. Translation gives CAISESGGQETQYF.

This clonotype has a handful of counts. The chain employs TRBV4-1 and TRBJ1-4; D is possibly TRBD1 (5 bases). Germline V gives CDR1 MGHRA, CDR2 YSYEKL. V lost 2 bases to trimming and J lost 7 bases, with 17 bases between them. The CDR3 is 16 residues long. CDR3 sequence reads: CASSQLPKGAVEKLFF. The CDR3, as DNA: TGCGCCAGCAGCCAACTTCCGAAAGGGGCGGTTGAAAAACTGTTTTTT.

This sequence joins TRBV6-2 or TRBV6-3 and TRBJ2-7, with D possibly being TRBD1 (6 bases). This CDR3 region has 17 residues. V dropped 0 bases and J dropped 4 bases, with 19 bases sitting between them. Germline assignment: CDR1 MNHEY and CDR2 SVGEGT. CDR3 sequence: CASSYSTPSGTPYEQYV. CDR3 nucleotide sequence: TGTGCCAGCAGTTACTCAACTCCCTCCGGGACACCTTACGAGCAGTACGTC.

This clonotype was picked up many times. The chain links TRBV28 to TRBJ1-4; D is unclear. The CDR3 spans 13 residues. Trimming stripped 3 bases from V and 13 bases from J, with 15 bases between. CDR1 is MDHEN and CDR2 is SYDVKM in the germline V gene. CDR3 loop: CASSLSWRKGLFF. The CDR3 DNA is TGTGCCAGCAGTTTGAGTTGGCGGAAAGGACTGTTTTTT.

This clonotype was detected a few times. The V gene is TRBV6-2 or TRBV6-3, the J gene TRBJ1-4, with D unresolved. Germline V gene sequence: CDR1 MNHEY, CDR2 SVGEGT. V lost 5 bases and J 4 bases, leaving 14 bases between the germline ends. The CDR3 runs 15 residues. In nucleotides, the CDR3 is TGTGCCAGCAGTCCACCTGCACCAAGTAATGAAAAACTGTTTTTT. This sequence encodes CASSPPAPSNEKLFF.

The gene calls are TRBV20-1 and TRBJ2-3; TRBD2 aligns across 7 bases. Germline trimming cut 1 base from V and 2 bases from J; bases unmatched to any gene: 9. Per the germline V gene, CDR1 is DFQATT and CDR2 is SNEGSKA (reference sequence). The CDR3 has 16 residues. CDR3 DNA sequence: TGCAGTGCTAGAGCCGCCGGGACTATCGTCACAGATACGCAGTATTTT. This gives the protein CSARAAGTIVTDTQYF.

This clonotype was counted only a few times. V and J are TRBV6-1 and TRBJ2-5; D not certain. There are 13 residues in the CDR3. Germline V gene data show CDR1 as MNHNS and CDR2 as SASEGT. V was shortened by 7 bases and J by 0 bases, with 9 bases between the two germline ends. In DNA form, the CDR3 reads TGTGCCAGCAACCATGAGTACCAAGAGACCCAGTACTTC. Translated: CASNHEYQETQYF.

The chain recombines TRBV27 with TRBJ2-2; D gene uncertain. The CDR3 is 13 residues long. Germline V gene lookup returns CDR1 MNHEY and CDR2 SMNVEV (reference sequence). With 3 bases removed from V and 5 bases from J, the gap between germline ends came to 7 bases. The CDR3 reads CASSFTQTGELFF. DNA of the CDR3: TGTGCCAGCAGTTTCACACAAACCGGGGAGCTGTTTTTT.

The CDR3 nucleotides are TGTGCCAGCAGCCAAAGAGGAGGGTTGAACACTGAAGCTTTCTTT. Translating it yields CASSQRGGLNTEAFF. This chain connects TRBV14 to TRBJ1-1; D not resolved. CDR1 is SGHDN, CDR2 FVKESK, per germline. V was clipped by 2 bases and J by 0 bases, with 10 bases between them. This CDR3 has 15 amino acids.

The genes are TRBV2 and TRBJ2-2; 10 bases fit TRBD1. The CDR3 is 18 residues long. Looked up from germline, CDR1 is SNHLY and CDR2 is FYNNEI. V dropped 2 bases and J dropped 4; count of bases not matched to a gene: 10. The CDR3 loop is CASSEQEGQGWGTGELFF. CDR3 nucleotide sequence: TGTGCCAGCAGTGAACAAGAGGGACAGGGGTGGGGCACCGGGGAGCTGTTTTTT.

This clonotype turned up a few times. CDR3 sequence reads: CSARGGGQETQYF. The CDR3 DNA reads as TGCAGTGCTAGAGGGGGGGGACAAGAGACCCAGTACTTC. This sequence joins TRBV20-1 and TRBJ2-5, with 7 bases aligning to TRBD2. CDR3 length equals 13 residues. V was pared by 1 base and J by 2 bases, with 1 base of the junction left unmatched. Per the germline V gene, CDR1 is DFQATT and CDR2 is SNEGSKA (reference sequence).

There are a few counts of this clonotype. This sequence joins TRBV12-3 or TRBV12-4 and TRBJ2-2; D gene unclear. The CDR3 is 17 residues long. Between the trimmed V and J ends, which lost 7 bases and 0 bases, there was a span of 18 bases. CDR3 DNA sequence: TGTGCCAGCACCCCAGGTGGGCAACCCGCGAACACCGGGGAGCTGTTTTTT. The encoded protein is CASTPGGQPANTGELFF.

This clonotype was picked up many times. The genes are TRBV7-8 and TRBJ2-3; 8 nucleotides align to TRBD1. Germline V gene data show CDR1 as SGHVS and CDR2 as FQNEAQ. Trimming took 4 bases from V and 11 from J; bases not matched to a gene: 11. The CDR3 runs to 14 residues. Written as DNA, the CDR3 is TGTGCCAGCAGCTCCACCCCCGGACAGGGTGTGCAGTATTTT. It encodes CASSSTPGQGVQYF. Filled out from reference TRBV7-8 and TRBJ2-3, the complete variable domain reads GAGVSQSPRYKVAKRGQDVALRCDPISGHVSLFWYQQALGQGPEFLTYFQNEAQLDKSGLPSDRFFAERPEGSVSTLKIQRTQQEDSAVYLCASSSTPGQGVQYFGPGTRLTVL.

V usage is TRBV7-9 and J usage is TRBJ2-3; tentative D call: TRBD1 (5 bases). CDR1 and CDR2 (germline): SEHNR, FQNEAQ (reference sequence). With 2 bases removed from V and 2 bases from J, the gap between germline ends came to 11 bases. The CDR3 loop spans 15 amino acids. The CDR3 loop reads CASSLKGHYTDTQYF. Here the CDR3 DNA reads TGTGCCAGCAGCTTAAAGGGGCACTACACAGATACGCAGTATTTT.

The sample holds many counts of this clonotype. The chain links TRBV7-2 to TRBJ1-2, with no clear D. The germline V gene has CDR1 SGHTA and CDR2 FQGNSA. The CDR3 sequence is 12 residues long. V gave up 5 bases and J gave up 6 bases, with 10 bases separating them. CDR3: CASSPGPDGYTF. In nucleotides, the CDR3 is TGTGCCAGCAGCCCTGGACCAGATGGCTACACCTTC.

This clonotype has just a few counts. The V and J genes are TRBV6-6 and TRBJ2-3, with 7 bases matching TRBD1. From germline, CDR1 is MNHNY and CDR2 SVGAGI (reference sequence). The CDR3 covers 16 residues. V lost 5 bases, J lost 0 bases, and 8 bases stayed unmatched. As DNA, the CDR3 is TGTGCCAGCAGTCTAAACCAGGGGGATAGCACAGATACGCAGTATTTT. This encodes CASSLNQGDSTDTQYF.

CDR3 bases: TGCAGTGCTAGAGATCGGGAGGGGCCCCTGACCTACGAGCAGTACTTC. This codes for CSARDREGPLTYEQYF. This chain uses TRBV20-1 with TRBJ2-7, with 8 bases lining up with TRBD2. Germline V lookup: CDR1 DFQATT, CDR2 SNEGSKA (reference sequence). The CDR3 length is 16 residues. Trimming removed 0 bases from V and 2 bases from J; junction bases left unmatched: 9.

The gene calls are TRBV6-5 and TRBJ2-7; D possibly corresponds to TRBD1 (6 bases). The CDR3 totals 13 residues. Per the germline V gene, CDR1 is MNHEY and CDR2 is SVGAGI. V lost 8 bases to trimming and J lost 1 base, with 12 bases between them. This CDR3 is CASGTPGSYEQYF. The CDR3 coding sequence is TGTGCCAGCGGGACACCCGGGTCCTACGAGCAGTACTTC.

The V gene is TRBV7-9, the J gene TRBJ2-3, with TRBD1 matching over 8 bases. CDR3 size: 14 residues. Germline CDR1 is SEHNR and CDR2 is FQNEAQ (reference sequence). V lost 4 bases and J lost 7; bases outside the gene matches: 7. CDR3: CASSSRRQGNTQYF. The DNA of the CDR3 is TGTGCCAGCAGCTCGCGCCGACAGGGGAATACGCAGTATTTT.

The CDR3 loop reads CASQGRAIRTGELFF. In nucleotides, the CDR3 is TGTGCCAGCCAAGGCCGGGCGATAAGGACCGGGGAGCTGTTTTTT. This chain uses TRBV6-2 or TRBV6-3 with TRBJ2-2; no clear D gene. Per the germline V gene, CDR1 is MNHEY and CDR2 is SVGEGT. Trimming removed 8 bases at V and 5 bases at J, with 18 bases between. The CDR3 runs to 15 residues.

With respect to this clonotype: A read error may explain this, as a much larger clone is one base away. The chain links TRBV7-6 to TRBJ2-5; D not certain. The CDR3 runs 14 residues. With 2 bases removed from V and 4 bases from J, the gap between germline ends came to 11 bases. CDR1 and CDR2 from the germline V gene are SGHVS and FNYEAQ. CDR3 residues: CASSLNLARETQYF. In DNA, the CDR3 is TGTGCCAGCAGCTTAAATCTCGCGCGAGAGACCCAGTACTTC.